This entry concerns a single T cell receptor (beta chain). As yet, its antigen is unknown. The data originate from a study of chemoradiotherapy in HPV16-positive cancers. Profiled with immunoSEQ multiplex PCR; TCRdb holds only in-frame clones, not every one. The data show over 6,500 clones, with roughly four fifths seen just once and 5% to 7% held by the top ten. Study findings and constraints: HPV-responsive T-cell expansion during chemoradiotherapy was linked to improved recurrence-free survival in HPV16-positive patients.

V shed 7 bases, J shed 5 bases, and the junction held 9 bases outside the gene matches. The CDR3 is made up of 14 amino acids. Looked up from germline, CDR1 is MNHNS and CDR2 is SASEGT. The origin of this receptor is a human donor with HPV-associated anogenital cancer. The sequencing used tumor tissue, collected from a patient who underwent chemoradiotherapy. This rearrangement joins TRBV6-1 to TRBJ1-1; 8 bases align to TRBD1. For the CDR3, the DNA is TGTGCCAGCATGGAAACAGGGGGAGAGACTGAAGCTTTCTTT. Amino acid sequence: CASMETGGETEAFF.